The 28 T cell receptor beta chains given below trace back to one sample, sequenced in a study of blood T cell repertoires in COVID-19. The repertoire was sequenced with immunoSEQ multiplex PCR; TCRdb's copy has only in-frame clones and lacks some. The sample includes about 270,000 clones, about 87% seen only once; the top ten take about 3%. The sample consisted of PBMCs or T cells enriched from blood (not recorded which). Receptor source: a woman in her fifties or sixties who had recovered from COVID-19.

The genes are TRBV29-1 and TRBJ2-1; maybe TRBD2 (5 bases). In germline, CDR1 is SQVTM, CDR2 ANQGSEA. The V end lost 6 bases, the J end lost 7 bases, and 19 bases lay between the germline ends. This CDR3 comprises 14 residues. This CDR3 reads CSVARRLKRNEQFF. The DNA for the CDR3 is TGCAGCGTGGCCCGGCGACTAAAGCGGAATGAGCAGTTCTTC.

This clone was detected only once. The chain is built from TRBV2 and TRBJ2-3, with no clear D. The CDR3 sequence is 12 residues long. Germline CDR1 is SNHLY and CDR2 is FYNNEI. Trimming removed 4 bases at V and 6 bases at J, with 8 bases between. CDR3 DNA: TGTGCCAGCAGTGGAGTTAGCGATACGCAGTATTTT. Amino acid sequence: CASSGVSDTQYF. The full variable domain, in which reference TRBV2 and TRBJ2-3 provide the parts outside the CDR3, is EPEVTQTPSHQVTQMGQEVILRCVPISNHLYFYWYRQILGQKVEFLVSFYNNEISEKSEIFDDQFSVERPDGSNFTLKIRSTKLEDSAMYFCASSGVSDTQYFGPGTRLTVL.

The genes are TRBV5-1 and TRBJ2-2; TRBD2 aligns across 9 bases. Germline loops: CDR1 SGHRS, CDR2 YFSETQ. The CDR3 extends over 16 amino acids. J was trimmed by 5 bases and V by 4 bases; bases with no gene match: 9. The CDR3 coding sequence is TGCGCCAGCAGCCTCGGCGTTAGCGGGAGTACCGGGGAGCTGTTTTTT. This sequence encodes CASSLGVSGSTGELFF. The complete variable domain, with remaining parts taken from reference TRBV5-1 and TRBJ2-2, reads KAGVTQTPRYLIKTRGQQVTLSCSPISGHRSVSWYQQTPGQGLQFLFEYFSETQRNKGNFPGRFSGRQFSNSRSEMNVSTLELGDSALYLCASSLGVSGSTGELFFGEGSRLTVL.

The chain combines TRBV10-1 with TRBJ2-1, with D perhaps TRBD2 (6 bases). Trimming stripped 8 bases from V and 6 bases from J, with 14 bases between. The CDR3 covers 13 residues. Per germline, CDR1 WNHNN and CDR2 SYGVQD (reference sequence). Written as DNA, the CDR3 is TGCGCCAGCTCGGTAGCGGTGGGCAATGAGCAGTTCTTC. This sequence encodes CASSVAVGNEQFF.

Comment on this clone: One end of the junction varies from germline; a read error may be responsible. The sample has other DNA sequences that encode this CDR3 too. The chain has TRBV7-7 and TRBJ2-3; 9 bases are shared with TRBD2. CDR3 length: 18 amino acids. Per germline, CDR1 SSHAT and CDR2 FNYEAQ (reference sequence). The CDR3 coding sequence is TGTGCTAGCAGCTTATTTCCCCCGCTAGCGGGACCCACAGATACGCAGTATTTT. It specifies CASSLFPPLAGPTDTQYF.

This chain connects TRBV5-6 to TRBJ1-5; D might be TRBD1 (5 bases). Germline lookup yields CDR1 SGHDT and CDR2 YYEEEE. The CDR3 length is 16 residues. The germline V and J ends were trimmed by 0 bases and 3 bases, with 13 bases remaining between them. CDR3 sequence reads: CASSLGATAFNQPQHF. The CDR3 coding sequence is TGTGCCAGCAGCTTGGGGGCGACAGCCTTCAATCAGCCCCAGCATTTT.

This clone was picked up one time. This chain uses TRBV6-2 or TRBV6-3 with TRBJ1-1; D may be TRBD1 (5 bases). CDR1 and CDR2 (germline): MNHEY, SVGEGT. There are 13 residues in the CDR3. Trimming left V 3 bases short and J 5 bases short, with 10 bases between. As DNA, the CDR3 is TGTGCCAGCAGTTATGCAGGGTGGACTGAAGCTTTCTTT. Translation: CASSYAGWTEAFF.

The chain uses TRBV11-2 and TRBJ2-7, with TRBD2 as a possible D gene (5 bases). Germline CDR1 and CDR2: SGHAT and FQNNGV. CDR3 length: 15 amino acids. V was clipped by 6 bases and J by 5 bases, with 20 bases between them. The CDR3 DNA is TGTGCCAGCAGACCGAGACACGGCGGGTTCCACGAGCAGTACTTC. It translates to CASRPRHGGFHEQYF. The entire variable domain, with the rest obtained from reference TRBV11-2 and TRBJ2-7, is as follows: EAGVAQSPRYKIIEKRQSVAFWCNPISGHATLYWYQQILGQGPKLLIQFQNNGVVDDSQLPKDRFSAERLKGVDSTLKIQPAKLEDSAVYLCASRPRHGGFHEQYFGPGTRLTVT.

J is TRBJ1-3 and V is TRBV5-4; 8 nucleotides align to TRBD1. J was trimmed by 3 bases and V by 5 bases; bases with no gene match: 4. Germline V CDR1 and CDR2: SGHNT, YYREEE (reference sequence). The CDR3 spans 14 residues. CDR3 nucleotides: TGTGCCAGCAGTTTAGGACAGGGTGGAAACACCATATATTTT. This sequence encodes CASSLGQGGNTIYF.

This chain joins TRBV19 and TRBJ1-5; 7 bases are shared with TRBD1. J was trimmed by 0 bases and V by 3 bases; bases with no gene match: 5. The CDR3 extends over 16 amino acids. CDR1 LNHDA and CDR2 SQIVND come from the germline V gene (reference sequence). The CDR3 reads CASSMGQSYSNQPQHF. The CDR3 coding sequence is TGTGCCAGTAGTATGGGACAGTCTTATAGCAATCAGCCCCAGCATTTT.

This chain joins TRBV11-2 and TRBJ2-3, with 9 positions matching TRBD2. The CDR3 consists of 17 residues. Per the germline V gene, CDR1 is SGHAT and CDR2 is FQNNGV. V lost 1 base to trimming and J lost 2 bases; unmatched junction nucleotides: 7. CDR3 loop: CASSLVPGLAITDTQYF. The CDR3 bases are TGTGCCAGCAGCTTAGTCCCAGGACTAGCGATCACAGATACGCAGTATTTT.

The chain couples TRBV27 to TRBJ1-5; maybe TRBD1 (6 bases). Trimming took 7 bases from V and 4 from J, leaving 17 bases between them. Germline-derived CDR1 and CDR2 are MNHEY and SMNVEV (reference sequence). CDR3 length: 15 residues. CDR3 sequence: CASKPLQGINQPQHF. DNA for the CDR3: TGTGCCAGCAAACCACTACAGGGTATTAATCAGCCCCAGCATTTT.

Points on this clone: The same CDR3 is also encoded by other DNA sequences in this sample. This chain joins TRBV28 and TRBJ1-2, with a weak D call TRBD1 (6 bases). V shed 6 bases and J shed 5 bases, with 13 bases lying between them. Germline V gives CDR1 MDHEN, CDR2 SYDVKM. This CDR3 contains 13 residues. CDR3 DNA: TGTGCCAGCAGCCTAGGGGGAGGGTATGGCTACACCTTC. This translates into CASSLGGGYGYTF.

V is TRBV7-9 and J is TRBJ1-1; 8 bases map to TRBD1. The CDR3 is made up of 14 amino acids. V was clipped by 4 bases and J by 1 base; unmatched bases: 2. Per the germline V gene, CDR1 is SEHNR and CDR2 is FQNEAQ (reference sequence). The chain's CDR3 is CASSSGTGNTEAFF. The CDR3 DNA reads TGTGCCAGCAGCTCGGGGACAGGGAACACTGAAGCTTTCTTT.

The sample holds one count of this clone. The rearrangement joins TRBV5-1 to TRBJ2-1; the D gene is possibly TRBD1 (6 bases). Germline assignment: CDR1 SGHRS and CDR2 YFSETQ. The CDR3 has 15 amino acids. V lost 6 bases and J 0 bases, leaving 13 bases between the germline ends. The CDR3 protein is CASTRDTDSYNEQFF. The DNA for the CDR3 is TGCGCCAGCACCCGGGACACCGACTCCTACAATGAGCAGTTCTTC.

V is TRBV19 and J is TRBJ1-5; D unclear. The germline CDR1 and CDR2 sequences are LNHDA and SQIVND (reference sequence). The V gene lost 1 base and the J gene lost 7 bases, with 17 bases spanning the gap. This CDR3 spans 16 amino acids. The CDR3 DNA is TGTGCCAGTAGTATAGGAGATAGGAGGGAAGGACAGCCCCAGCATTTT. It is translated as CASSIGDRREGQPQHF.

The rearrangement uses TRBV7-3 and TRBJ2-7, with 11 bases identical to TRBD2. The CDR3 runs to 15 residues. Germline V CDR1 and CDR2: SGHTA, FQGTGA. The V segment lost 5 bases and the J segment 4 bases; nucleotides outside the gene matches: 7. The chain's CDR3 is CASSVSSGRQYEQYF. CDR3 nucleotide sequence: TGTGCCAGCAGCGTTTCTAGCGGGAGGCAATACGAGCAGTACTTC.

The chain links TRBV5-1 to TRBJ1-6; 9 bases are shared with TRBD1. The V gene end was trimmed by 7 bases and the J gene end by 5 bases; junction bases not matched to a gene: 7. Germline-derived CDR1 and CDR2 are SGHRS and YFSETQ. The CDR3 loop spans 15 amino acids. The CDR3 protein is CASGQGQVNNSPLHF. The CDR3, as DNA: TGCGCCAGCGGACAGGGGCAGGTTAATAATTCACCCCTCCACTTT.

The rearrangement joins TRBV20-1 to TRBJ2-1; D perhaps matches TRBD1 (5 bases). CDR1 DFQATT and CDR2 SNEGSKA come from the germline V gene (reference sequence). The V gene lost 3 bases and the J gene lost 8 bases, with 8 bases spanning the gap. The CDR3 is made up of 11 amino acids. The CDR3 spells CSASIRDEQFF. In DNA, the CDR3 is TGCAGTGCTAGTATCAGGGATGAGCAGTTCTTC.

About this clone itself: Other DNA variants within this sample encode the same CDR3. The rearrangement joins TRBV18 to TRBJ1-1, with a weak D call TRBD1 (5 bases). The ends were cut back, 0 bases at V and 0 bases at J, with 8 bases in the middle. The CDR3 runs 15 residues. Germline V gene lookup returns CDR1 KGHSH and CDR2 LQKENI. CDR3 amino acids: CASSPPGRLNTEAFF. In nucleotides, the CDR3 is TGTGCCAGCTCACCACCGGGGCGGCTGAACACTGAAGCTTTCTTT. Full variable domain (outside the CDR3, taken from reference TRBV18 and TRBJ1-1): NAGVMQNPRHLVRRRGQEARLRCSPMKGHSHVYWYRQLPEEGLKFMVYLQKENIIDESGMPKERFSAEFPKEGPSILRIQQVVRGDSAAYFCASSPPGRLNTEAFFGQGTRLTVV.

This clone was found a few times. The chain combines TRBV4-2 with TRBJ2-1; possible D gene TRBD1, 5 bases. This CDR3 contains 13 residues. CDR1 is LGHNA, CDR2 YNFKEQ, per germline. Trimming stripped 4 bases from V and 10 bases from J, with 14 bases between. In DNA form, the CDR3 reads TGTGCCAGCAGCCCAGCATCAGGGCGAGAGCAGTTCTTC. As protein: CASSPASGREQFF.

The V call is TRBV28, the J call TRBJ1-5; possibly TRBD1 for D (5 bases). Trimming removed 6 bases at V and 7 bases at J, with 13 bases between. From germline, CDR1 is MDHEN and CDR2 SYDVKM. This CDR3 has 13 amino acids. CDR3 protein: CASRSGFRQPQHF. Written as DNA, the CDR3 is TGTGCCAGCAGATCAGGGTTTCGGCAGCCCCAGCATTTT.

The chain recombines TRBV7-9 with TRBJ2-6, with D possibly TRBD2 on 7 matching bases. The germline V gene encodes CDR1 SEHNR and CDR2 FQNEAQ (reference sequence). The V gene lost 6 bases and the J gene lost 0 bases, with 15 bases spanning the gap. The CDR3 runs 17 residues. CDR3 region: CASRRGGLASGANVLTF. The CDR3 nucleotides are TGTGCCAGCAGGAGGGGGGGATTGGCCTCTGGGGCCAACGTCCTGACTTTC.

The rearrangement links TRBV5-4 to TRBJ1-6; D gene ambiguous. In germline, CDR1 is SGHNT, CDR2 YYREEE (reference sequence). The CDR3 extends over 12 amino acids. The V and J ends lost 1 base and 13 bases respectively, with 9 bases between them. As DNA, the CDR3 is TGTGCCAGCAGCTTGTCTGGAGGGCCCCTCCACTTT. It yields the protein CASSLSGGPLHF.

The chain carries TRBV11-2 and TRBJ2-3; 12 bases agree with TRBD1. With V trimmed by 5 bases and J by 4 bases, 4 bases remained unmatched. The CDR3 covers 15 residues. Germline CDR1 is SGHAT and CDR2 is FQNNGV. The CDR3 sequence: CASSRDRGLSDTQYF. CDR3 coding DNA: TGTGCCAGCAGCCGGGACAGGGGGCTTTCAGATACGCAGTATTTT.

The chain employs TRBV19 and TRBJ1-4; maybe TRBD1 (6 bases). Looked up from germline, CDR1 is LNHDA and CDR2 is SQIVND (reference sequence). The CDR3 extends over 15 amino acids. Trimming stripped 8 bases from V and 3 bases from J, with 16 bases between. The CDR3 coding sequence is TGTGCCAGTGGGGGCACGCTCCCAGCTAATGAAAAACTGTTTTTT. Translated: CASGGTLPANEKLFF.

The chain links TRBV11-2 to TRBJ1-2; TRBD1 matches at 8 bases. V lost 6 bases to trimming and J lost 5 bases; unmatched junction nucleotides: 8. CDR1 and CDR2 from the germline V gene are SGHAT and FQNNGV. The CDR3 has 14 residues. CDR3 region: CASRRTGSSYGYTF. The CDR3 DNA reads as TGTGCCAGCAGGAGGACAGGGTCCTCATATGGCTACACCTTC.

The V call is TRBV19, the J call TRBJ1-5; a weak D match, TRBD1 (6 bases). The germline V gene encodes CDR1 LNHDA and CDR2 SQIVND (reference sequence). The CDR3 is made up of 16 amino acids. V was cut by 6 bases and J by 1 base, with 16 bases left in between. CDR3 DNA sequence: TGTGCCAGTAGATCTTCCGGGACAAGGAGCAATCAGCCCCAGCATTTT. Translation: CASRSSGTRSNQPQHF.